This TCR beta chain stems from a study of identical twins. The study's findings and limits: For cord blood, abundant beta clonotypes had fewer insertions, unlike memory repertoires, which showed none. Twin-shared out-of-frame alpha sequences showed excess low generation probability.

The CDR3 is 16 residues long. Germline V gives CDR1 DFQATT, CDR2 SNEGSKA (reference sequence). The V and J ends lost 0 bases and 2 bases respectively, with 14 bases between them. There were only healthy Caucasians among the donors. Through template switching, a universal primer site was introduced, and the cDNA contained unique molecular identifiers. TCRdb used MiXCR to reprocess the 5' RACE reads, holding one entry per CDR3 protein. The sample has about 240,000 distinct CDR3 sequences; about 11% are singletons. This clonotype was counted a few times. What it binds is unknown. This clonotype originated in a man aged 50-59 years in good health. V gene TRBV20-1 combines with J gene TRBJ2-1, with a weak D call TRBD2 (7 bases). Sequenced material: memory T cells sorted from blood. CDR3 amino acids: CSARDPGGQAYNEQFF. The CDR3 DNA reads as TGCAGTGCTAGAGATCCCGGGGGGCAGGCCTACAATGAGCAGTTCTTC.